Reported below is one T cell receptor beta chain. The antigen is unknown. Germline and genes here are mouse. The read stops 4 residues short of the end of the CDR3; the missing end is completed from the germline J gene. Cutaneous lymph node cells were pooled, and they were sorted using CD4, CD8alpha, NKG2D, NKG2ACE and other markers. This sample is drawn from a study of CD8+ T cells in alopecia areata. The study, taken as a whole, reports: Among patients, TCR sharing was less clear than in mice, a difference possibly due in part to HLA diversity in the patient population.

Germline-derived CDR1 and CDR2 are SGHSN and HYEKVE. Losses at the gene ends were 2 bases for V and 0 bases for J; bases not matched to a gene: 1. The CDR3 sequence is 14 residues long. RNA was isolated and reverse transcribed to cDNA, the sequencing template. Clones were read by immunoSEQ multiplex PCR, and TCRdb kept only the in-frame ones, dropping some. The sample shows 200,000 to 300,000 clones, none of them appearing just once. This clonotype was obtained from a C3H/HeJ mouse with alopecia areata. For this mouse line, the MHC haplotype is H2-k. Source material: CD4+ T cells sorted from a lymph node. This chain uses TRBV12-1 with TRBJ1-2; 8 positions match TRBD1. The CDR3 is CASSPTGANSDYTF. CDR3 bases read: TGTGCCAGCTCTCCGACAGGGGCAAACTCC.